This T cell receptor delta chain was retrieved from a study of Vδ1+ human thymocytes. General observations from the study: Thymic TRG and TRD repertoires appeared highly polyclonal. TRG sequences recurred across donors, whereas TRD sequences stayed essentially private.

For this clone: What it recognizes is unknown.

After alphabeta T cell depletion, CD3+ Vdelta1+ Vdelta2- thymocytes were sorted. Extracted RNA was reverse transcribed into cDNA. Multiplex PCR used pooled V-gene forward primers and a constant-region reverse primer to amplify CDR3s. TCRdb re-processed the multiplex PCR reads using CATT. The sample contains fewer than 90,000 delta-chain clones, about 35% of which appear only once. The trim removed 2 bases at V and 10 bases at J, leaving 11 bases unmatched. The length of the CDR3 is 14 residues. The germline V gene encodes CDR1 GEAIGNYY and CDR2 EKD. V gene TRDV2 combines with J gene TRDJ1; 8 nucleotides align to TRDD3. The receptor comes from a boy under two years old who had congenital heart surgery. The sequenced material came from Vdelta1+ gamma-delta thymocytes from the thymus. The subset: FACS-sorted CD3+ TCRalphabeta- TCRVdelta1+ TCRVdelta2- thymocytes. CDR3 sequence: CACDRVGLLGGLIF. For the CDR3, the DNA is TGTGCCTGTGACAGGGTTGGTTTACTGGGGGGACTCATCTTT.